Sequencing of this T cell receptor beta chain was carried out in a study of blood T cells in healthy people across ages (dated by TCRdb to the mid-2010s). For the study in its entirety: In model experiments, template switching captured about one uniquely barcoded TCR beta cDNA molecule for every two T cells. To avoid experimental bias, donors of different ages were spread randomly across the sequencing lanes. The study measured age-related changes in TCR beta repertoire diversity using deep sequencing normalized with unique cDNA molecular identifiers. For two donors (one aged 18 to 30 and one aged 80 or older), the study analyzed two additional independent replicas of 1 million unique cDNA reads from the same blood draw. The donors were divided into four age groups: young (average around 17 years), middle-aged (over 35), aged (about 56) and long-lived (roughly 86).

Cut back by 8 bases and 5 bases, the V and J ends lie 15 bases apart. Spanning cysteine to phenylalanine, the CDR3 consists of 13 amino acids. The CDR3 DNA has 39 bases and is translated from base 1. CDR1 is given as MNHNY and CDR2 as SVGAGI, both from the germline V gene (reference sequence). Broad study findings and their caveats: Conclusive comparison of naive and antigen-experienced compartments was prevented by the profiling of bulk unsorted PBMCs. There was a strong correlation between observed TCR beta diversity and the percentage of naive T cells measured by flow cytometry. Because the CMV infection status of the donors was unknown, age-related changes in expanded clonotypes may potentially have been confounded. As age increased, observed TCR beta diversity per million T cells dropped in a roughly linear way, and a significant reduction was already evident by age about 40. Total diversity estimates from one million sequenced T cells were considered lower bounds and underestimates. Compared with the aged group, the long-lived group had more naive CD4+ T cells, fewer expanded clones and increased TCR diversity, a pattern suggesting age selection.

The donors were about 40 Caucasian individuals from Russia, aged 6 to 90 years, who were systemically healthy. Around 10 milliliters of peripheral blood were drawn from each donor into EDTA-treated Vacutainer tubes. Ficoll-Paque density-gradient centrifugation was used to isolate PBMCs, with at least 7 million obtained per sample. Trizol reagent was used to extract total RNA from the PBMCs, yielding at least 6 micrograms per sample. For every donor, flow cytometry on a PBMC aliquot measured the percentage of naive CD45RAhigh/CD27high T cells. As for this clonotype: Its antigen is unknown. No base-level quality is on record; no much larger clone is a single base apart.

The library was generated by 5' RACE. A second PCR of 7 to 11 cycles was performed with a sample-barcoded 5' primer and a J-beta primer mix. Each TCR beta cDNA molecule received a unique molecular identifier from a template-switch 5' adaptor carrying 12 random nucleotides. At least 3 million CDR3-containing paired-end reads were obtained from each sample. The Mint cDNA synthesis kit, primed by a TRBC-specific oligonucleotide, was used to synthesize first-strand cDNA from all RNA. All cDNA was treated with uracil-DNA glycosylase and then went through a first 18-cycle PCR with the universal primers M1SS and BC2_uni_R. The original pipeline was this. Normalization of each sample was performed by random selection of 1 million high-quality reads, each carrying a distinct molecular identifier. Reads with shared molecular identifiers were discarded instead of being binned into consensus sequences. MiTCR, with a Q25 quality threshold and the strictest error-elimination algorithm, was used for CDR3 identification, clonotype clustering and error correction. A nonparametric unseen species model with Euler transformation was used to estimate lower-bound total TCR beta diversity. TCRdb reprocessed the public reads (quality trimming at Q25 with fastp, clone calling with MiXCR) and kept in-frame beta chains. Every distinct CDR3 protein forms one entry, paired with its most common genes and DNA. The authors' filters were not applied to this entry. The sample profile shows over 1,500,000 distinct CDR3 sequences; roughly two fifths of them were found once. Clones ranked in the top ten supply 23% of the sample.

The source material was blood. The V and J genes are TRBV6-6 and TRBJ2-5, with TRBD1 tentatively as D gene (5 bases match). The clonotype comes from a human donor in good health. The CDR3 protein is CASRPGNQETQYF. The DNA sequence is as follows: TGTGCCAGCCGCCCAGGGAATCAGGAGACCCAGTACTTC.